This is a list of T cell receptor beta chains from one sample in a study of cytomegalovirus exposure and HLA in healthy donors. Clones were read by immunoSEQ multiplex PCR, and TCRdb kept only the in-frame ones, dropping some. There are 300,000 to 350,000 clones in the sample; over 75% occur only once, and around 0.88% lies in the top ten. Sequencing was done on a sample of PBMCs. Receptor source: a young man in good health and CMV-seronegative. CDR3s include the opening cysteine and the closing phenylalanine or tryptophan. The D gene is left open where the match is weak. Some rows mark clone size as missing; the rest say once, few, many or name a class of expanded clone.

TRBV5-6	NA	NA	TRBJ1-4	CASRSDATNEKLFF	TGTGCCAGCCGGTCCGATGCAACTAATGAAAAACTGTTTTTT
TRBV30	TRBD1	NA	TRBJ2-6	CALGDDRGNSGANVLTF	TGTGCCTTGGGCGACGACAGGGGAAACTCTGGGGCCAACGTCCTGACTTTC
TRBV27	TRBD1	NA	TRBJ1-2	CASSSAGGLGYGYTF	TGTGCCAGTTCGTCGGCAGGGGGGTTAGGATATGGCTACACCTTC
TRBV4-1	TRBD2	once	TRBJ2-1	CASSRGTSGLYNEQFF	TGCGCCAGCAGCCGAGGGACTAGCGGACTCTACAATGAGCAGTTCTTC
TRBV5-6	TRBD2	NA	TRBJ2-1	CASSSWKLASNEQFF	TGTGCCAGCAGCTCTTGGAAACTAGCGTCCAATGAGCAGTTCTTC
TRBV11-2	NA	NA	TRBJ1-5	CASSLAAGLQPQHF	TGTGCCAGCAGCTTAGCGGCAGGGCTTCAGCCCCAGCATTTT
TRBV19	NA	NA	TRBJ1-2	CASSKQDRPLYGYTF	TGTGCCAGTAGCAAACAAGACAGGCCTCTCTATGGCTACACCTTC
TRBV7-8	NA	NA	TRBJ2-3	CAVQADGLITDTQYF	TGTGCGGTTCAGGCGGACGGACTTATTACCGATACGCAGTATTTT
TRBV7-9	TRBD2	NA	TRBJ2-7	CASSPGGAGGTYEQYF	TGTGCCAGCAGCCCGGGGGGAGCGGGGGGCACCTACGAGCAGTACTTC
TRBV6-5	TRBD1	NA	TRBJ2-7	CASSPGQVTYEQYF	TGTGCCAGCAGCCCGGGACAGGTAACCTACGAGCAGTACTTC
TRBV6-5	NA	NA	TRBJ1-6	CASRLVYNSPLHF	TGTGCCAGCAGACTCGTGTATAATTCACCCCTCCACTTT
TRBV9	NA	NA	TRBJ2-1	CASSPQGAGVNEQFF	TGTGCCAGCAGCCCGCAGGGGGCGGGGGTCAATGAGCAGTTCTTC
TRBV5-6	TRBD1	few	TRBJ1-5	CASSSGTGLQPQHF	TGTGCCAGCAGCTCCGGGACAGGGCTTCAGCCCCAGCATTTT
TRBV11-2	TRBD1	NA	TRBJ2-7	CASSRRTGMRGSEQYF	TGTGCCAGCAGCCGTAGGACAGGGATGAGAGGATCCGAGCAGTACTTC
TRBV10-2	TRBD1	NA	TRBJ2-5	CASMTGLGETQYF	TGCGCCAGTATGACAGGGTTGGGGGAGACCCAGTACTTC
TRBV5-6	NA	few	TRBJ1-1	CASSLLPNTEAFF	TGTGCCAGCAGCTTGCTCCCGAACACTGAAGCTTTCTTT
TRBV6-1	NA	NA	TRBJ2-5	CASSGRTGTGETQYF	TGTGCCAGCAGCGGGAGGACAGGGACCGGGGAGACCCAGTACTTC
TRBV19	NA	NA	TRBJ2-7	CASSIRGGTYEQYF	TGTGCCAGTAGTATCAGGGGAGGGACCTACGAGCAGTACTTC
TRBV6-5	NA	NA	TRBJ1-1	CASSYRHGMNTEAFF	TGTGCCAGCAGTTACAGGCACGGGATGAACACTGAAGCTTTCTTT
TRBV19	TRBD1	NA	TRBJ2-5	CASSFGQGRPETQYF	TGTGCCAGTAGTTTCGGACAGGGAAGGCCAGAGACCCAGTACTTC
TRBV5-5	TRBD1	NA	TRBJ1-2	CASSPSRQGVGYGYTF	TGTGCCAGCAGCCCCTCCCGACAGGGAGTGGGGTATGGCTACACCTTC
TRBV19	TRBD1	NA	TRBJ2-5	CASSIGTGLKGETQYF	TGTGCCAGTAGTATTGGGACAGGGCTTAAGGGGGAGACCCAGTACTTC
TRBV4-2	NA	NA	TRBJ2-2	CASSLSSGGTNTGELFF	TGTGCCAGCAGCCTTTCCTCTGGGGGGACCAACACCGGGGAGCTGTTTTTT
TRBV6-1	NA	NA	TRBJ1-3	CASSLQGRPGNTIYF	TGTGCCAGCAGCCTACAGGGACGGCCTGGAAACACCATATATTTT
TRBV6-1	NA	NA	TRBJ1-2	CAIYGGYYGYTF	TGTGCCATCTACGGAGGTTACTATGGCTACACCTTC